This T cell receptor beta chain was identified during a study of Ad26.COV2.S vaccination and SARS-CoV-2 variants. On the study more broadly: Donor was one of the participants in the Ad26.COV2.S arm of the COV1001 trial.

Using immunoSEQ multiplex PCR, the repertoire was profiled, and TCRdb retains in-frame clones only, with some absent. The table shows fewer than 400,000 clones, with approximately 91% occurring only once. Turning to this clone: What it recognizes is unknown.

Specified treatment: about 20 received Ad26.COV2.S at low or high dose, single or two shots; about 5 received placebo; per-sample allocation not given. Day 63 following the first vaccine or placebo injection was when the samples were taken. Findings and limits, study-wide: Considerable breadth of spike-specific CD8+ and CD4+ T cell responses has reportedly been documented following vaccination.

The CDR3 sequence is 15 residues long. The material sequenced was peripheral blood, taken in a trial of Ad26.COV2.S vaccine versus placebo. This sequence originates from a person between 18 and 60 years old who received the Ad26.COV2.S COVID-19 vaccine or a placebo. The rearrangement joins TRBV21-1 to TRBJ2-2; the table's D gene call, TRBD1, was not cross checked with the DNA. TRBV21-1 constitutes a pseudogene. CDR3 nucleotide sequence: TGTGCCAGCAGCAAAGAAAGACAGGGGTCCGGGGAGCTGTTTTTT. This gives the protein CASSKERQGSGELFF.